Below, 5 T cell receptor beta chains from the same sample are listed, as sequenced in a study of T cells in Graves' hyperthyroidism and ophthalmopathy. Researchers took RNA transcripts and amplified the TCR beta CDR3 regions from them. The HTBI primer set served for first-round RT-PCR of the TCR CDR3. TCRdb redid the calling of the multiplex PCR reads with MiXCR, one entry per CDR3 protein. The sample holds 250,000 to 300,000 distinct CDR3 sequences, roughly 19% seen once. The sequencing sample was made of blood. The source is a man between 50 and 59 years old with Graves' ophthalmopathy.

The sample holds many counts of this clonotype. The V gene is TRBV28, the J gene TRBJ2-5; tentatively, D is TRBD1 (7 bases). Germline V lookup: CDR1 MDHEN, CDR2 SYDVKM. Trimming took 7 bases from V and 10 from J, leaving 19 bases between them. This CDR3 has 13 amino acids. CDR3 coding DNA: TGTGCCAGCACCTCGGGGGACAGCCCTTTCCAGTACTTC. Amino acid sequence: CASTSGDSPFQYF.

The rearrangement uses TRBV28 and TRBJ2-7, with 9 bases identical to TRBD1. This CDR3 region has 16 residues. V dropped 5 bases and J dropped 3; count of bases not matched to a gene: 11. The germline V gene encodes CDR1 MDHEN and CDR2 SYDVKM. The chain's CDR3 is CASSPFGTGLYYEQYF. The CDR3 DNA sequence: TGTGCCAGCAGTCCCTTCGGGACAGGGTTGTACTACGAGCAGTACTTC. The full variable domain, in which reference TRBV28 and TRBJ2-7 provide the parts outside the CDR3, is DVKVTQSSRYLVKRTGEKVFLECVQDMDHENMFWYRQDPGLGLRLIYFSYDVKMKEKGDIPEGYSVSREKKERFSLILESASTNQTSMYLCASSPFGTGLYYEQYFGPGTRLTVT.

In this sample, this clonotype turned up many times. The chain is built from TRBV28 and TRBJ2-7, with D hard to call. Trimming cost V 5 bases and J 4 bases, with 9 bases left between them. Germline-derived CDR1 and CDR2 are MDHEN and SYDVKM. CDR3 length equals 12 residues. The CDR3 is CASSLDGYEQYF. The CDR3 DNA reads TGTGCCAGCAGTCTAGACGGGTACGAGCAGTACTTC.

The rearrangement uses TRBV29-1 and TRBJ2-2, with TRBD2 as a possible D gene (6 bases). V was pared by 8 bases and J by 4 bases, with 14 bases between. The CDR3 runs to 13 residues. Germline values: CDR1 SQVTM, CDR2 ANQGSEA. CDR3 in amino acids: CSTQIGGTGELFF. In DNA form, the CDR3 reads TGCAGCACCCAAATCGGGGGCACCGGGGAGCTGTTTTTT.

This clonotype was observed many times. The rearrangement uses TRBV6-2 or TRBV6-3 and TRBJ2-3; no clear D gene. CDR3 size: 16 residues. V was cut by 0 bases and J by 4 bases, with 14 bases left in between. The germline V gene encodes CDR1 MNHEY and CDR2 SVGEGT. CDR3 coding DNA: TGTGCCAGCAGTTACTCGCGAGGTTTTACGGCAGATACGCAGTATTTT. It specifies CASSYSRGFTADTQYF.